A selection of T cell receptor beta chains follows, all from one sample in a study of cytomegalovirus exposure and HLA in healthy donors. Libraries were prepared by immunoSEQ multiplex PCR; TCRdb keeps only in-frame clonotypes and omits some of them. The sample carries about 140,000 clones, more than 75% recorded once. Specimen: PBMCs. These receptors originate from a woman under 30 in good health and CMV-seropositive. The CDR3 runs from the conserved cysteine through the conserved F or W. The D gene is left open where the match is weak. The size field is filled for only some rows; it gives once, few, many or a size class.

D: TRBD1
size: -
J: TRBJ2-1
V: TRBV7-8
DNA: TGTGCCAGCAGCTTCCTGGACAGGCCATTCAATGAGCAGTTCTTC
CDR3: CASSFLDRPFNEQFF

D: -
size: -
J: TRBJ1-3
V: TRBV6-5
DNA: TGTGCCAGCAGTTACCAAAGGACACCCTCTGGAAACACCATATATTTT
CDR3: CASSYQRTPSGNTIYF

D: -
size: once
J: TRBJ2-7
V: TRBV2
DNA: TGTGCCAGCAGGGACTTGGGAGGCGGAGCGTTCTCCTACGAGCAGTACTTC
CDR3: CASRDLGGGAFSYEQYF

D: -
size: few
J: TRBJ2-5
V: TRBV6-5
DNA: TGTGCCAGCCGGGCAAGCGGCCAAGAGACCCAGTACTTC
CDR3: CASRASGQETQYF

D: TRBD1
size: -
J: TRBJ1-6
V: TRBV6-6
DNA: TGTGCCAGCAGCTCTAGACAGGGCTCACCCCTCCACTTT
CDR3: CASSSRQGSPLHF

D: -
size: -
J: TRBJ2-5
V: TRBV6-5
DNA: TGTGCCAGCAGTTACTTGCTACAAGAGACCCAGTACTTC
CDR3: CASSYLLQETQYF

D: TRBD2
size: -
J: TRBJ2-3
V: TRBV28
DNA: TGTGCCAGCAGTAAACTAGCGGGGGGGAGCACAGATACGCAGTATTTT
CDR3: CASSKLAGGSTDTQYF

D: -
size: -
J: TRBJ2-5
V: TRBV18
DNA: TGTGCCAGCTCTCTCGGGATGCGACAAGAGACCCAGTACTTC
CDR3: CASSLGMRQETQYF

D: TRBD2
size: few
J: TRBJ2-3
V: TRBV5-4
DNA: TGTGCCAGCAGCTTTGAAAGGCGGGGGGATACGCAGTATTTT
CDR3: CASSFERRGDTQYF

D: -
size: -
J: TRBJ1-3
V: TRBV18
DNA: TGTGCCAGCTCACCACGGGGGGGACATCCCTCTGGAAACACCATATATTTT
CDR3: CASSPRGGHPSGNTIYF

D: TRBD2
size: -
J: TRBJ2-2
V: TRBV2
DNA: TGTGCCAGCAGTGAGGAAAGACTAGCGGGATTGAACACCGGGGAGCTGTTTTTT
CDR3: CASSEERLAGLNTGELFF

D: -
size: -
J: TRBJ1-3
V: TRBV5-6
DNA: TGTGCCAGCAGCTTGCGGGCGGGGATTGGAAACACCATATATTTT
CDR3: CASSLRAGIGNTIYF